This T cell receptor beta chain was captured by sequencing in a study of shared clonotypes between healthy human individuals. Whole-study findings and limits: On the whole, naive subsets had larger estimated richness than memory subsets had. Despite large depth, rarefaction showed incomplete sorted-subset sequencing. An expected dependence of interdonor clonotype sharing on sequencing depth was noted.

As regards this clone: Its antigen remains unknown.

Repertoires were generated with immunoSEQ multiplex PCR, while TCRdb's copy carries only in-frame clones and drops some. The sample holds roughly 530,000 clones, 90% to 96% seen once. Unmatched junction bases numbered 5, after V lost 1 base and J lost 0 bases. Germline CDR1 and CDR2: SGDLS and YYNGEE. CDR3 length: 17 residues. Specimen: naive CD4+ T cells sorted from blood. The sample's subset: CD45RA+ positively selected. The source is a woman aged 25 to 45 in good health. The chain combines TRBV9 with TRBJ2-1, with TRBD2 matching over 9 bases. The CDR3: CASSVSLAGPSYNEQFF. CDR3 DNA: TGTGCCAGCAGCGTATCGCTAGCGGGACCCTCCTACAATGAGCAGTTCTTC.